The sequence of this T cell receptor (beta chain) was determined in a study of cytomegalovirus exposure and HLA in healthy donors. About the study: Approximately 81% of roughly 430 genotyped donors fell in the Caucasian-associated ancestry cluster.

Trimming removed 1 base from V and 7 bases from J; junction bases left unmatched: 13. This CDR3 has 17 residues. The germline CDR1 and CDR2 sequences are LGHNA and YSLEER. PCR primers comprised 60 Vbeta and 13 Jbeta primers. The protocol was immunoSEQ multiplex PCR, while the TCRdb copy is restricted to in-frame clones and leaves out a portion. The sample records about 190,000 clones, approximately 79% being singletons. This clone came up once. This sequence joins TRBV4-3 and TRBJ2-3; 8 nucleotides match TRBD1. The sample taken for sequencing was PBMCs. This sequence originates from a man aged 40-55 years in good health and CMV-seropositive. This chain's CDR3 is CASSQVRGQGAPYTQYF. The CDR3 DNA reads as TGCGCCAGCAGCCAAGTTCGCGGTCAGGGGGCACCATATACGCAGTATTTT.